The sequence of this T cell receptor beta chain was determined in a study of T cell responses to AZD1222 COVID-19 vaccine. Here immunoSEQ multiplex PCR was the method, and the copy in TCRdb shows in-frame clones only, minus some. The sample lists approximately 110,000 clones, about 85% occurring once. As regards this clone: Antigen: not known.

Study-wide points: No repertoire was sampled before or during the peak T cell response, only after it. Most donors were white British, females outnumbered males, and clonal diversity was possibly underestimated. Epitopes outside B.1.351 and B.1.1.7 mutated regions reportedly drew nearly half of spike TCRs. Baseline testing showed seropositivity in only a handful of AZD1222 recipients.

This CDR3 comprises 13 residues. V shed 8 bases, J shed 3 bases, and the junction held 8 bases outside the gene matches. The germline gives CDR1 GTSNPN, CDR2 SVGIG (reference sequence). The receptor was derived from an adult who received the AZD1222 COVID-19 vaccine. The V and J genes are TRBV30 and TRBJ2-7; 9 bases align to TRBD1. This specimen was peripheral blood, taken 28 days after the second AZD1222 dose. CDR3 DNA sequence: TGTGCCCTTACCGGGACAGGGATCTACGAGCAGTACTTC. It yields the protein CALTGTGIYEQYF.